These 11 T cell receptor beta chains originate from one sample sequenced in a study of T cell changes during pregnancy in multiple sclerosis. Clones were sequenced by immunoSEQ multiplex PCR, and TCRdb holds only the in-frame ones, with some missing. Here the sample spans about 8,500 clones, nearly 90% being singletons. The sample here was CD8+ T cells from peripheral blood mononuclear cells, taken in the first trimester of pregnancy. These TCRs come from a female donor in good health, enrolled as a control in a pregnancy study.

This clone was detected only once. V is TRBV6-4 and J is TRBJ2-1, with TRBD2 identical over 8 bases. V lost 0 bases and J lost 2; bases outside the gene matches: 0. Germline CDR1 and CDR2: MRHNA and SNTAGT. This CDR3 is built from 15 residues. This CDR3 reads CASSDSSGTYNEQFF. In nucleotides, the CDR3 is TGTGCCAGCAGTGACTCTAGCGGGACCTACAATGAGCAGTTCTTC.

This chain links TRBV6-4 with TRBJ2-2; 7 bases are a match to TRBD1. V shed 9 bases, J shed 1 base, and the junction held 8 bases outside the gene matches. CDR3 length equals 15 residues. Germline-derived CDR1 and CDR2 are MRHNA and SNTAGT. Written as DNA, the CDR3 is TGTGCCAGTTCTGACAGGGCGGTGAACACCGGGGAGCTGTTTTTT. This codes for CASSDRAVNTGELFF.

In nucleotides, the CDR3 is TGTGCCAGAAGCTTAGGACAGAGAAATCAGCCCCAGCATTTT. This codes for CARSLGQRNQPQHF. The chain employs TRBV5-3 and TRBJ1-5, with a possible D match to TRBD1 (6 bases). TRBV5-3 is an ORF for which the function is uncertain. CDR3 length: 14 amino acids. The V gene lost 2 bases and the J gene lost 4 bases, with 10 bases spanning the gap.

This clone ranks as large. V and J are TRBV27 and TRBJ1-6; D perhaps matches TRBD1 (6 bases). Germline CDR1 reads MNHEY; CDR2 reads SMNVEV (reference sequence). The CDR3 has 14 residues. The V gene lost 2 bases and the J gene lost 8 bases, with 10 bases spanning the gap. Here the CDR3 DNA reads TGTGCCAGCAGTTTACCCGGACAGCATTCACCCCTCCACTTT. As protein: CASSLPGQHSPLHF.

This sequence joins TRBV7-9 and TRBJ2-2, with 7 bases lining up with TRBD1. V lost 5 bases, J lost 1 base, and 13 bases stayed unmatched. The CDR3 extends over 18 amino acids. Germline CDR1 is SEHNR and CDR2 is FQNEAQ (reference sequence). In DNA form, the CDR3 reads TGTGCCAGCAGCCTTGGACAGGAGGCCCCCGTGAACACCGGGGAGCTGTTTTTT. Protein product: CASSLGQEAPVNTGELFF.

This clone appeared once. V is TRBV6-4 and J is TRBJ2-3; 11 nucleotides agree with TRBD2. The V segment lost 4 bases and the J segment 6 bases; nucleotides outside the gene matches: 9. CDR1 and CDR2 from the germline V gene are MRHNA and SNTAGT. The CDR3 extends over 16 amino acids. CDR3 in amino acids: CASSVFSGGASDTQYF. The CDR3 DNA reads as TGTGCCAGCAGTGTATTTAGCGGGGGGGCCTCGGATACGCAGTATTTT.

This chain uses TRBV7-9 with TRBJ1-1; weak D call: TRBD1 (5 bases). V lost 5 bases to trimming and J lost 6 bases, with 13 bases between them. The CDR3 extends over 13 amino acids. From germline, CDR1 is SEHNR and CDR2 FQNEAQ (reference sequence). The CDR3 loop reads CASSHRQLPEAFF. The CDR3 bases are TGTGCCAGCAGCCACCGACAGCTTCCTGAAGCTTTCTTT.

This chain joins TRBV28 and TRBJ2-2; 11 bases fit TRBD2. CDR1 and CDR2 (germline): MDHEN, SYDVKM. The CDR3 loop spans 18 amino acids. Losses at the gene ends were 2 bases for V and 1 base for J; bases not matched to a gene: 6. The CDR3 protein is CASSLTTSGTWNTGELFF. The CDR3 bases are TGTGCCAGCAGTTTAACGACTAGCGGGACTTGGAACACCGGGGAGCTGTTTTTT. The variable domain in full, completed from reference TRBV28 and TRBJ2-2, reads DVKVTQSSRYLVKRTGEKVFLECVQDMDHENMFWYRQDPGLGLRLIYFSYDVKMKEKGDIPEGYSVSREKKERFSLILESASTNQTSMYLCASSLTTSGTWNTGELFFGEGSRLTVL.

The chain carries TRBV2 and TRBJ2-1; possibly TRBD1 for D (6 bases). The germline V gene has CDR1 SNHLY and CDR2 FYNNEI. CDR3 length equals 14 residues. V was pared by 7 bases and J by 2 bases, with 12 bases between. This CDR3 is CASKARTAYNEQFF. Here the CDR3 DNA reads TGTGCCAGCAAAGCCAGGACAGCCTACAATGAGCAGTTCTTC. The full variable domain, its missing parts supplied by reference TRBV2 and TRBJ2-1, is EPEVTQTPSHQVTQMGQEVILRCVPISNHLYFYWYRQILGQKVEFLVSFYNNEISEKSEIFDDQFSVERPDGSNFTLKIRSTKLEDSAMYFCASKARTAYNEQFFGPGTRLTVL.

The chain couples TRBV30 to TRBJ1-5; D might be TRBD1 (5 bases). The length of the CDR3 is 15 residues. With 3 bases removed from V and 4 bases from J, the gap between germline ends came to 16 bases. Germline CDR1 and CDR2: GTSNPN and SVGIG (reference sequence). The CDR3 sequence: CAWSLPDGGNQPQHF. The DNA for the CDR3 is TGTGCCTGGAGCCTACCCGACGGGGGAAATCAGCCCCAGCATTTT.

The chain joins TRBV5-6 to TRBJ1-2; D not certain. The CDR3 has 14 residues. Trimming shortened V by 0 bases and J by 8 bases, and 14 bases separated the two germline ends. The germline CDR1 and CDR2 sequences are SGHDT and YYEEEE. The CDR3 coding sequence is TGTGCCAGCAGCTTGGGAGGGCCTCACGGCGGCTACACCTTC. Protein: CASSLGGPHGGYTF.